The clone carrying this T cell receptor beta chain was counted many times. Its target is not known. The junction departs from the called germline gene at one end, perhaps through a read error. Libraries of TCR beta came from iRepertoire HTBI primers plus Arm-PCR of CDR3 regions. MiXCR, applied by TCRdb to the multiplex PCR reads, yields one record per CDR3 protein. In the table there are approximately 360,000 distinct CDR3 sequences, less than 30% of which are singletons. The data stem from a study of regulatory T cells in long-lasting Graves disease. Points from the study as a whole: Patients with persistent disease shared some 2,500 public clonotypes, outpacing the approximately 920 shared by new patients. The small sample size may have reduced accuracy. Favored gene segments in persistent disease were TRBV28, TRBJ1-2 and TRBJ2-5.

The CDR3 runs 14 residues. Time point of the sample: persistent/refractory GD, antithyroid drugs over 5 years with positive TRAb. RNA extracted from PBMCs served as the sequencing template. The V gene is TRBV12-3 or TRBV12-4, the J gene TRBJ1-1, with D unresolved. The sequence was collected from a woman between 40 and 55 years old with Graves disease. The sample in question was peripheral blood mononuclear cells (PBMCs), obtained when the disease was refractory, from a patient treated with antithyroid drugs. CDR3 coding DNA: TGTGCCAGCAGCTTAGGACTCCTGAACACTGAAGCTTTCTTT. It codes for CASSLGLLNTEAFF.